This TCR delta chain was profiled in a study of gamma-delta T cells after stem cell transplantation. This clone was seen a few times. Germline loops: CDR1 GEAIGNYY, CDR2 EKD. This CDR3 has 25 residues. The V and J ends lost 5 bases and 0 bases, in that order; junction bases with no gene match: 36. TCRdb reanalysed the RT-PCR reads with CATT. This sample has roughly 15,000 delta-chain clones, with roughly 32% found just once. The chain joins TRDV2 to TRDJ1, with 9 positions matching TRDD2. The sequenced sample consisted of gamma-delta T cells. This clonotype originated in a human donor. It is not recorded whose cells these are; they may come from a transplant donor. CDR3 in DNA: TGTGCCTGTGTCCGAAGGCCTTCCTACCAGGGGGGGGATCCGCCGCTGTTACCCTACACCGATAAACTCATCTTT. Translation gives CACVRRPSYQGGDPPLLPYTDKLIF.